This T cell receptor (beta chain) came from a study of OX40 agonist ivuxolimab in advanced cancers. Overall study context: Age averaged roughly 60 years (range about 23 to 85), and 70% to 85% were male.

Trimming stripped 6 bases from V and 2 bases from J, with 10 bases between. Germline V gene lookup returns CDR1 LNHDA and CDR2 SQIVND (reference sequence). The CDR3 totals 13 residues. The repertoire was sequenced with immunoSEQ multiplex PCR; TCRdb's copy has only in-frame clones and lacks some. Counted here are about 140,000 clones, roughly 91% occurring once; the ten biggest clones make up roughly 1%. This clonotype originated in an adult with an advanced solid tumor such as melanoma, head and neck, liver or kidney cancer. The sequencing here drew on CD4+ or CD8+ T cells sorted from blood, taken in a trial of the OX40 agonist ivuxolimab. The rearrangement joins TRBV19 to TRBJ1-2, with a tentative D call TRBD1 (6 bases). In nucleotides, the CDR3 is TGTGCCAGTAGCCGGACAGAGAACTATGGCTACACCTTC. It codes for CASSRTENYGYTF.